This T cell receptor beta chain was observed in a study of Ad26.COV2.S vaccination and SARS-CoV-2 variants. As for the study in general: Ad26.COV2.S shots went into the muscle once or twice, 56 days apart. Whole-study findings and limits: Breadth and depth estimates from TCRs may understate total T cell responses.

Treatment defined: some 20 received Ad26.COV2.S at low or high dose, single or two shots; five or six received placebo; per-sample allocation not given. Following the first vaccine or placebo injection, samples were taken on day 63. Vaccination used an Ad26 vector expressing Wuhan-strain SARS-CoV-2 spike. Profiled with immunoSEQ multiplex PCR; TCRdb holds only in-frame clones, not every one. The data contain 350,000 to 500,000 clones, 90% of them singletons. V gave up 2 bases and J gave up 7 bases, with 11 bases separating them. Germline CDR1 and CDR2: SGHVS and FQNEAQ. The CDR3 runs 13 residues. The table lists this clone with a count of one. No antigen is known for it.

This sequence joins TRBV7-8 and TRBJ2-5; no reliable D call. The sample in question was peripheral blood, obtained in a trial of Ad26.COV2.S vaccine versus placebo. The sequence came from a person aged 18-65 years who received the Ad26.COV2.S COVID-19 vaccine or a placebo. This CDR3 reads CASSLFEVGTQYF. In DNA, the CDR3 is TGTGCCAGCAGCTTATTTGAGGTCGGGACCCAGTACTTC.